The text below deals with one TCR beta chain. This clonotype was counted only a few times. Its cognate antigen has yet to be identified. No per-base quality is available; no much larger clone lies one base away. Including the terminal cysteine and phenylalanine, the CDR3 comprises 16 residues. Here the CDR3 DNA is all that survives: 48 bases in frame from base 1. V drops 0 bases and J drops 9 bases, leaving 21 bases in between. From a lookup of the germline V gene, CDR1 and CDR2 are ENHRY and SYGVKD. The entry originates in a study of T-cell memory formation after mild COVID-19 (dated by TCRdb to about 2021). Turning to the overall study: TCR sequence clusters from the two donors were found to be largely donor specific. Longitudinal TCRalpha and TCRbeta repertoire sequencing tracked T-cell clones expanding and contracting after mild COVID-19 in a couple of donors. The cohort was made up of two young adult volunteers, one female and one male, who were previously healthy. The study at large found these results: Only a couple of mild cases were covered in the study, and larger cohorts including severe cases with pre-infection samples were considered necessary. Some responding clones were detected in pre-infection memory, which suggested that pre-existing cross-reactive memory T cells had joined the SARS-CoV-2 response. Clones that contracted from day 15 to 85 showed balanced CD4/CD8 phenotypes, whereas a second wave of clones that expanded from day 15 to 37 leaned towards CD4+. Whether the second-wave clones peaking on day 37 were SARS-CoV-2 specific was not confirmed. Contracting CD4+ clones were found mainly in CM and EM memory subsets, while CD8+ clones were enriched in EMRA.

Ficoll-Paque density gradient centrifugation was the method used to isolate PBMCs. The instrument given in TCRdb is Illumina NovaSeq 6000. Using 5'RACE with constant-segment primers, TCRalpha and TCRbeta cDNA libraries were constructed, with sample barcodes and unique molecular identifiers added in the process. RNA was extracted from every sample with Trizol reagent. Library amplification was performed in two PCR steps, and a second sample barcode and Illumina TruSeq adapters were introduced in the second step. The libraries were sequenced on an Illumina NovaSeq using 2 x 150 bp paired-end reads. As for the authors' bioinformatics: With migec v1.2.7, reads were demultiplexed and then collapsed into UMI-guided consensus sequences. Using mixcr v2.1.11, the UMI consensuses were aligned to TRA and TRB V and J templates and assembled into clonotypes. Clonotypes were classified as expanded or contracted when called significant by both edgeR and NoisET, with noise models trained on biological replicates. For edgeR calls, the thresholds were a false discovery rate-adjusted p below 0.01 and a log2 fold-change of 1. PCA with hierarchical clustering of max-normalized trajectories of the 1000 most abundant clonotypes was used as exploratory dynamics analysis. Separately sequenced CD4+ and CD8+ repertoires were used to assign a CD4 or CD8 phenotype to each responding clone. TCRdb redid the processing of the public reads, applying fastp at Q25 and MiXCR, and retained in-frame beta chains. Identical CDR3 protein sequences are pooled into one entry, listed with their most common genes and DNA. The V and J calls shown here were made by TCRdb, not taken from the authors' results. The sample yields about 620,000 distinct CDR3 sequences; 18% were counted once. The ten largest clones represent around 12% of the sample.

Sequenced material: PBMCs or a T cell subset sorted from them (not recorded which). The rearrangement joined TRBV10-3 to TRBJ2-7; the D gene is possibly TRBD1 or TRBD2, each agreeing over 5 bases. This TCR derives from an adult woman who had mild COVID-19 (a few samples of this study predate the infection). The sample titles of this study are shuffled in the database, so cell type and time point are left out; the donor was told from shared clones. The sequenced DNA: TGTGCCATCAGTGAGTCACAGGAGGCCCCCGTAGCGCGGCAGTACTTC. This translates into CAISESQEAPVARQYF.